This T cell receptor (beta chain) was captured in a study of shared T cell receptors in the human thymus. V gave up 2 bases and J gave up 4 bases; unmatched junction bases: 10. The germline V gene encodes CDR1 GTSNPN and CDR2 SVGIG (reference sequence). The CDR3 has 15 residues. TCRdb keeps only in-frame clones here, not all; method: immunoSEQ multiplex PCR. Here the sample spans some 700,000 clones, around 87% being singletons. These same records also appear under a second study, on human thymus T cells.

The TCR comes from a boy less than two years old with a congenital heart defect. This chain connects TRBV30 to TRBJ2-5; 7 positions match TRBD2. The sequencing input was thymocytes. In nucleotides, the CDR3 is TGTGCCTGGAGTTCCTCCGGGAGGCGGGGAGAGACCCAGTACTTC. This codes for CAWSSSGRRGETQYF.